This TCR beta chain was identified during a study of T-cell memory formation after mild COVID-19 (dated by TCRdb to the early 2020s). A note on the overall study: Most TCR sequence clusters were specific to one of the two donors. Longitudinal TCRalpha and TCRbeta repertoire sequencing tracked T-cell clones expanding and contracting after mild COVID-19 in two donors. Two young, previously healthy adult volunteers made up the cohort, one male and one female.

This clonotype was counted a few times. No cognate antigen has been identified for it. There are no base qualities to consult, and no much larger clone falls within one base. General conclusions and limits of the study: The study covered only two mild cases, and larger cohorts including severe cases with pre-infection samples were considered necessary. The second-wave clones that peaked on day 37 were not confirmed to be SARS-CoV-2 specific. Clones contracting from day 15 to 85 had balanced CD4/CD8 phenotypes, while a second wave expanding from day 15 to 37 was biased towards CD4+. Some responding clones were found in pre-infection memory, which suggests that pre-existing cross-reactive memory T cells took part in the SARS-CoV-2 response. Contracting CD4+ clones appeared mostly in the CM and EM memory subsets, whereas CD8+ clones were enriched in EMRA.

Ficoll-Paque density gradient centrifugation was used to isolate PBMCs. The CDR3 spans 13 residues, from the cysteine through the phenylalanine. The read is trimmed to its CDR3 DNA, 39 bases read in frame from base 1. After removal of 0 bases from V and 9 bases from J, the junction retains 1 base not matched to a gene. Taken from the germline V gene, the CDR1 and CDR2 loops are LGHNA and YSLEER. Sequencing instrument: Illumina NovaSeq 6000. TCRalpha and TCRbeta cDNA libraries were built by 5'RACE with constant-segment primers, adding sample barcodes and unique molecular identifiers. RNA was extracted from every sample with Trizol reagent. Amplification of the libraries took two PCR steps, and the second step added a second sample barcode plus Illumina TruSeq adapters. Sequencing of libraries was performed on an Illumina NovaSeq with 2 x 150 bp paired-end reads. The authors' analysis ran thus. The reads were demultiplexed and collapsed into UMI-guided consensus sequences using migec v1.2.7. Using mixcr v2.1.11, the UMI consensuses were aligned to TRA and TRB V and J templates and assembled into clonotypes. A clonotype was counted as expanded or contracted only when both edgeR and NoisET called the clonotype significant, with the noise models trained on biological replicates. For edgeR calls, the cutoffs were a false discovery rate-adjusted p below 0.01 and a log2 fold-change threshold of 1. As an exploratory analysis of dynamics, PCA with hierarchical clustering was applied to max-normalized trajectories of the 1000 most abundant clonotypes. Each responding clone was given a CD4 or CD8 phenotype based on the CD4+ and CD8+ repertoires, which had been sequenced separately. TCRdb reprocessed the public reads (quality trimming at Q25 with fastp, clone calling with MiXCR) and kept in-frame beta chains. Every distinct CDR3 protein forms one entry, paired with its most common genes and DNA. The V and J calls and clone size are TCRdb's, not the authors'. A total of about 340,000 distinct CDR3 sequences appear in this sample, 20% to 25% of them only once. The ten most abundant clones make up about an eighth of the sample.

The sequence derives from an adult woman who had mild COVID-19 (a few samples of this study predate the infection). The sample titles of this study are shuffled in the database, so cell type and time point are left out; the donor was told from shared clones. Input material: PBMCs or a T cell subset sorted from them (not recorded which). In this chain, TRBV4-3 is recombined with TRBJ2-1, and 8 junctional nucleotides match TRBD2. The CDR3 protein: CASSQDLAGEQFF. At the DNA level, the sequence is TGCGCCAGCAGCCAAGATCTAGCGGGTGAGCAGTTCTTC.